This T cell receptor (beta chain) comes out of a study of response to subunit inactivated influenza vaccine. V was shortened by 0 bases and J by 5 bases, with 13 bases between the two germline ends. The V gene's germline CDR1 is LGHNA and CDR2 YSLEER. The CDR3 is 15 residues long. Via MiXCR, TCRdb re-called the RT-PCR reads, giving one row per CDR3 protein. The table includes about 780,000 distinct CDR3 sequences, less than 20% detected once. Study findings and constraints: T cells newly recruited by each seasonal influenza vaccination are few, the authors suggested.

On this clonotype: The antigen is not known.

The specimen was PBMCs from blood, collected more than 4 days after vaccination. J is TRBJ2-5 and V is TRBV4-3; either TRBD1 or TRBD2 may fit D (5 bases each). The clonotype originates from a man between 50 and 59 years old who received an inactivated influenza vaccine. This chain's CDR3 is CASSQDSPGRETQYF. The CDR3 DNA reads TGCGCCAGCAGCCAAGATTCCCCGGGGCGCGAGACCCAGTACTTC.